The next 17 T cell receptor beta chains were all read from a single sample in a study of blood T cells in healthy people across ages. Through a sample-barcoded 5' primer and a J-beta primer mix, a second PCR was run for roughly 6 to 11 cycles. TCRdb processed the 5' RACE reads anew with MiXCR; each CDR3 protein has one entry. The sample comprises roughly 1,000,000 distinct CDR3 sequences, less than 25% of which are singletons, and 0.75% rests with the top ten. The same data also contributed to another study, on T cells of mothers and their children.

Material for sequencing was blood. These TCRs come from a girl aged 2 to 9 in good health.

For the CDR3, the DNA is TGCGCCAGCCTACCGGGACAGTATAATTCACCCCTCCACTTT. Encoded protein: CASLPGQYNSPLHF. This chain uses TRBV10-2 with TRBJ1-6; 7 bases are shared with TRBD1. Germline values: CDR1 WSHSY, CDR2 SAAADI. The V segment lost 8 bases and the J segment 4 bases; nucleotides outside the gene matches: 5. CDR3 size: 14 residues.

Ten or more counts support this clonotype. The chain uses TRBV29-1 and TRBJ2-1, with 8 positions matching TRBD1. Germline V lookup: CDR1 SQVTM, CDR2 ANQGSEA. The CDR3 runs 11 residues. Trimming removed 7 bases from V and 6 bases from J; junction bases left unmatched: 2. The CDR3, as DNA: TGCAGCGCCGGGACAGGCAATGAGCAGTTCTTC. This sequence encodes CSAGTGNEQFF.

This clonotype was detected only a few times. This chain uses TRBV20-1 with TRBJ2-5; D might be TRBD2 (5 bases). CDR1 DFQATT and CDR2 SNEGSKA come from the germline V gene (reference sequence). The CDR3 is made up of 13 amino acids. Trimming took 5 bases from V and 5 from J, leaving 15 bases between them. CDR3 in DNA: TGCAGTGCTCCCGGGCCCTCGGGGGAGACCCAGTACTTC. Translated, it gives CSAPGPSGETQYF.

This clonotype occurred a few times. Compared with germline, one end of the junction differs, possibly owing to a read error. The chain has TRBV6-6 and TRBJ2-5, with D uncertain. The CDR3 is 14 residues long. CDR1 and CDR2 from the germline V gene are MNHNY and SVGAGI (reference sequence). The CDR3 nucleotides are TGTGCCAGCATTCTTGACGGATACCAAGAGACCCAGTACTTT. As protein: CASILDGYQETQYF.

This rearrangement joins TRBV12-3 or TRBV12-4 to TRBJ2-7, with D unresolved. The J call may be incorrect, as the DNA end agrees better with TRBJ2-1. This CDR3 is 14 amino acids long. In nucleotides, the CDR3 is TGTGCCAGCAGTTTAAGTCGCACAGAAAATGAGCAGTTCTTC. Translating gives CASSLSRTENEQFF.

The chain combines TRBV29-1 with TRBJ2-5, with D maybe TRBD2 (5 bases). The CDR3 loop spans 18 amino acids. From germline, CDR1 is SQVTM and CDR2 ANQGSEA. V lost 0 bases to trimming and J lost 2 bases, with 22 bases between them. The DNA for the CDR3 is TGCAGCGTTGAAGATGGCCCCTGGACTGGAAGACGACAAGAGACCCAGTACTTC. Protein sequence: CSVEDGPWTGRRQETQYF.

This rearrangement joins TRBV15 to TRBJ2-5; tentative D call: TRBD2 (6 bases). Trimming left V 0 bases short and J 3 bases short, with 11 bases between. The CDR3 length is 15 residues. Germline V gene lookup returns CDR1 LNHNV and CDR2 YYDKDF (reference sequence). The CDR3 coding sequence is TGTGCCACCAGCAGAGAGGGGGGAGCCAAAGAGACCCAGTACTTC. Protein sequence: CATSREGGAKETQYF.

This clonotype has only one observation. Relative to the germline gene, one junction end is altered; a read error may explain this. The chain carries TRBV6-5 and TRBJ1-4, with D maybe TRBD1 (6 bases). Germline CDR1 MNHEY, CDR2 SVGAGI. This CDR3 has 14 amino acids. The chain's CDR3 is CARSVQGVNEKLFF. CDR3 sequence (DNA): TGTGCCCGCAGCGTACAGGGAGTTAATGAAAAACTGTTTTTT.

The rearrangement uses TRBV9 and TRBJ2-1; 12 nucleotides line up with TRBD2. V lost 2 bases to trimming and J lost 8 bases; unmatched junction nucleotides: 2. Germline CDR1 reads SGDLS; CDR2 reads YYNGEE. The CDR3 loop spans 14 amino acids. DNA of the CDR3: TGTGCCAGCAGCGTGACTAGCGGGGGCGATGAGCAGTTCTTC. Protein product: CASSVTSGGDEQFF.

The chain uses TRBV4-1 and TRBJ1-5, with D hard to call. Germline V gene lookup returns CDR1 MGHRA and CDR2 YSYEKL. The V gene lost 3 bases and the J gene lost 4 bases, with 10 bases spanning the gap. This CDR3 has 14 amino acids. CDR3 sequence: CASSHAAENQPQHF. The CDR3 DNA reads as TGCGCCAGCAGCCATGCGGCGGAGAATCAGCCCCAGCATTTT.

This clonotype was seen a few times. The chain has TRBV19 and TRBJ2-7; possibly TRBD1 or TRBD2 for D (5 bases each). Germline loops: CDR1 LNHDA, CDR2 SQIVND (reference sequence). Trimming removed 7 bases from V and 4 bases from J, with 11 bases in between. The CDR3 loop spans 12 amino acids. CDR3 protein: CASKGEGYEQYF. The CDR3 DNA follows: TGTGCCAGTAAGGGTGAGGGGTACGAGCAGTACTTC. Looking up the rest from reference TRBV19 and TRBJ2-7 gives the full variable domain: DGGITQSPKYLFRKEGQNVTLSCEQNLNHDAMYWYRQDPGQGLRLIYYSQIVNDFQKGDIAEGYSVSREKKESFPLTVTSAQKNPTAFYLCASKGEGYEQYFGPGTRLTVT.

The chain recombines TRBV6-2 or TRBV6-3 with TRBJ1-1; D ambiguous. Germline V gene data show CDR1 as MNHEY and CDR2 as SVGEGT. The V end was cut by 6 bases, the J end by 7 bases, with 18 bases between. The CDR3 consists of 14 residues. The CDR3 DNA reads as TGTGCCAGCAGCTCAAGGCACCCGAAAAGTGAAGCTTTCTTT. This encodes CASSSRHPKSEAFF.

This clonotype occurred a few times. The rearrangement joins TRBV20-1 to TRBJ1-2; 8 bases fit TRBD1. This CDR3 spans 13 amino acids. Germline values: CDR1 DFQATT, CDR2 SNEGSKA (reference sequence). The ends lost 6 bases at V and 9 bases at J; junction bases unmatched: 12. The CDR3 here is CSAKGTGQSRYTF. Here the CDR3 DNA reads TGCAGTGCCAAAGGGACAGGCCAAAGCCGCTACACCTTC.

The chain links TRBV4-3 to TRBJ2-1; TRBD2 is a possible D gene (7 bases). The CDR3 consists of 16 residues. V gave up 1 base and J gave up 4 bases, with 14 bases separating them. Germline V lookup: CDR1 LGHNA, CDR2 YSLEER. This CDR3 reads CASSQGAGALYNEQFF. Here the CDR3 DNA reads TGCGCCAGCAGCCAAGGGGCGGGGGCCTTATACAATGAGCAGTTCTTC.

This clonotype appeared a few times. The V and J genes are TRBV10-3 and TRBJ2-1; a weak D match, TRBD2 (6 bases). The DNA end is a closer match to TRBJ2-5, so the J assignment may be wrong. This CDR3 is built from 14 residues. Germline V gene sequence: CDR1 ENHRY, CDR2 SYGVKD. The CDR3 sequence: CAIKSGDLQETQYF. In DNA, the CDR3 is TGTGCCATCAAATCGGGGGACCTTCAAGAGACCCAGTACTTC.

The V call is TRBV28, the J call TRBJ1-2; D remains ambiguous. The CDR3 spans 11 residues. Per germline, CDR1 MDHEN and CDR2 SYDVKM. V was shortened by 6 bases and J by 8 bases, with 10 bases between the two germline ends. The CDR3 is CASRGVSGYTF. CDR3 nucleotide sequence: TGTGCCAGCAGGGGAGTGTCAGGCTACACCTTC.

V usage is TRBV11-2 and J usage is TRBJ2-1; 8 bases match TRBD2. The CDR3 runs to 19 residues. CDR1 is SGHAT, CDR2 FQNNGV, per germline. The V segment lost 1 base and the J segment 9 bases; nucleotides outside the gene matches: 20. The CDR3 here is CASSLGGRGATTRISEQFF. The CDR3 nucleotides are TGTGCCAGCAGCTTAGGGGGGCGGGGGGCAACGACTCGGATCAGTGAGCAGTTCTTC.